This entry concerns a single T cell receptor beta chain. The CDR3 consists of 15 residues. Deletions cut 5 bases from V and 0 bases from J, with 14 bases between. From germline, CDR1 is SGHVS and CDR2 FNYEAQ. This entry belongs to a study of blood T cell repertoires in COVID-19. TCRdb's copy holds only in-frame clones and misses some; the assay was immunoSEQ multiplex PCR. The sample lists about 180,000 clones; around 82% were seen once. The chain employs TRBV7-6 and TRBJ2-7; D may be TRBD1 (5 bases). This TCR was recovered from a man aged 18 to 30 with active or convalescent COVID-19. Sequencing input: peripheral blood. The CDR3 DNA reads TGTGCCAGCAGCACAAACACAGGAAGCTCCTACGAGCAGTACTTC. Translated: CASSTNTGSSYEQYF.